Below, one TCR beta chain is given with its context. This entry is derived from a study of shared clonotypes between healthy human individuals. It was at deep level that the assay was run. Profiling relied on immunoSEQ multiplex PCR, and the TCRdb table lists in-frame clones only, not all of them. The sample carries some 2,500,000 clones, roughly 93% recorded once. Trimming cost V 3 bases and J 6 bases; bases outside gene matches: 9. This CDR3 contains 16 residues. Germline V lookup: CDR1 MNHNY, CDR2 SVGAGI (reference sequence). The sequenced material came from naive CD4+ T cells from PBMCs. Subset described: CD45RA+ positively selected. The receptor was derived from a man in his late teens or twenties in good health. Some clones in this sample may be carry-over from other donors' samples. V gene TRBV6-6 combines with J gene TRBJ2-2, with TRBD1 matching 8 bases. In nucleotides, the CDR3 is TGTGCCAGCAGTTATTCCGACAGGGGAGGTTCCGGGGAGCTGTTTTTT. Translating it yields CASSYSDRGGSGELFF.